The 5 T cell receptor beta chains below come from one sample, sequenced in a study of patients and donors after allogeneic stem cell transplantation. One entry per CDR3 protein, called by TCRdb with MiXCR from the RT-PCR reads. The sample has roughly 880,000 distinct CDR3 sequences; about a sixth are singletons. The sequencing input was blood, either unsorted or a sorted T cell fraction (not recorded which). These receptors all come from a human donor who was either an allogeneic HSCT recipient or a stem cell or donor lymphocyte infusion donor (not recorded which). It is not recorded whose cells these are; they may come from a transplant donor.

The sample holds a few counts of this clonotype. This chain connects TRBV4-3 to TRBJ1-1, with D unclear. Germline V lookup: CDR1 LGHNA, CDR2 YSLEER. CDR3 length equals 15 residues. V lost 0 bases to trimming and J lost 4 bases, with 12 bases between them. In nucleotides, the CDR3 is TGCGCCAGCAGCCAAGACGCAGGCGGAGGCACTGAAGCTTTCTTT. Protein sequence: CASSQDAGGGTEAFF.

This clonotype was detected only a few times. The V gene is TRBV9, the J gene TRBJ2-7; D possibly uses TRBD1 or TRBD2 (5 bases each). The V gene lost 0 bases and the J gene lost 6 bases, with 10 bases spanning the gap. This CDR3 is built from 13 residues. Per germline, CDR1 SGDLS and CDR2 YYNGEE. CDR3 amino acids: CASSVDPGPEQYF. For the CDR3, the DNA is TGTGCCAGCAGCGTAGATCCGGGGCCCGAGCAGTACTTC.

This clonotype was recorded a few times. The rearrangement links TRBV12-3 or TRBV12-4 to TRBJ1-2; tentative D call: TRBD1 (5 bases). CDR3 length equals 16 residues. Trimming left V 6 bases short and J 8 bases short, with 25 bases between. CDR3 DNA: TGTGCCAGCAGCCCCGCCGGGGGGTCAGGGATGAGCGGCTACACCTTC. It translates to CASSPAGGSGMSGYTF.

The table lists this clonotype with a few counts. V and J are TRBV6-2 or TRBV6-3 and TRBJ2-3, with TRBD1 as a possible D gene (5 bases). CDR3 length: 17 amino acids. Trimming removed 2 bases from V and 4 bases from J, with 19 bases in between. The germline V gene encodes CDR1 MNHEY and CDR2 SVGEGT. The CDR3 reads CASSYGASLVGPDTQYF. The CDR3 DNA reads as TGTGCCAGCAGTTACGGGGCTAGTCTGGTTGGCCCAGATACGCAGTATTTT.

The table lists this clonotype with a few counts. The chain has TRBV5-1 and TRBJ1-2, with D hard to call. The CDR3 is made up of 14 amino acids. V was pared by 2 bases and J by 4 bases, with 12 bases between. Germline V gene sequence: CDR1 SGHRS, CDR2 YFSETQ. The CDR3 loop is CASSFVERSYGYTF. CDR3 in DNA: TGCGCCAGCAGCTTTGTCGAGAGATCCTATGGCTACACCTTC.